The clone carrying this TCR beta chain has a handful of counts. Each CDR3 protein gets one entry after TCRdb re-called the RACE reads with MiXCR. This table has over 55,000 distinct CDR3 sequences, 8.5% to 14% appearing once. Time point indicated: patch test 3, about 24 weeks after DPC sensitization. The treatment was: therapeutic diphenylcyclopropenone sensitization with weekly scalp DPC. Blood collection happened ahead of applying each patch test. The data originate from a study of human T cells and chemical hapten exposure. Background on the study: DPC at 0.01% went onto the upper back in patch tests, read at 6 days. Slight volume differences across pooled libraries mainly accounted for varying per-sample TCR yields.

CDR3 size: 16 residues. V dropped 4 bases and J dropped 5; count of bases not matched to a gene: 8. Per the germline V gene, CDR1 is SGHTA and CDR2 is FQGNSA. The sequences come from whole blood, collected in connection with sensitization to the hapten diphenylcyclopropenone (DPC). This sequence joins TRBV7-2 and TRBJ2-1; 10 positions agree with TRBD2. This clonotype was sampled from a woman between 50 and 59 years old with alopecia areata. Some clones in this sample may be carry-over from other donors' samples. The CDR3, as DNA: TGTGCCAGCAGCTCTTCTAGCGGGAGAAGCCACAATGAGCAGTTCTTC. It translates to CASSSSSGRSHNEQFF.